Presented here are 17 T cell receptor beta chains from one specimen sequenced in a study of shared T cell receptors in the human thymus. Only in-frame clones appear in the TCRdb table, and some are missing; sequencing was by immunoSEQ multiplex PCR. The table lists approximately 730,000 clones, over 75% of them singletons. The same specimen was also included in a second study, on human thymus T cells.

Sequencing input: thymocytes. These TCRs come from a girl less than two years old with a congenital heart defect.

The CDR3: CASNGGGANNEQFF. The CDR3 bases are TGTGCCAGCAACGGCGGGGGAGCTAACAATGAGCAGTTCTTC. The V gene is TRBV7-6, the J gene TRBJ2-1; 7 bases match TRBD2. This CDR3 contains 14 residues. V shed 7 bases, J shed 5 bases, and the junction held 8 bases outside the gene matches. Germline-derived CDR1 and CDR2 are SGHVS and FNYEAQ.

V gene TRBV14 combines with J gene TRBJ2-5; weak D call: TRBD2 (6 bases). This CDR3 has 16 residues. Germline loops: CDR1 SGHDN, CDR2 FVKESK. Trimming stripped 0 bases from V and 4 bases from J, with 15 bases between. CDR3 residues: CASSQDVGLPRETQYF. For the CDR3, the DNA is TGTGCCAGCAGCCAAGATGTGGGACTCCCCAGAGAGACCCAGTACTTC.

The CDR3 spells CASRDSDREAYEQYF. The CDR3 DNA is TGTGCCAGCAGGGATTCGGACAGGGAGGCCTACGAGCAGTACTTC. The rearrangement joins TRBV27 to TRBJ2-7, with 8 bases fitting TRBD1. The CDR3 has 15 residues. V was pared by 6 bases and J by 2 bases, with 9 bases of the junction left unmatched. CDR1 is MNHEY, CDR2 SMNVEV, per germline (reference sequence).

The V gene is TRBV11-2, the J gene TRBJ2-1, with TRBD1 matching 7 bases. After removal of 5 bases from V and 6 bases from J, the junction contained 7 bases not matched to a gene. The CDR3 runs 14 residues. In germline, CDR1 is SGHAT, CDR2 FQNNGV. The CDR3 region has the DNA TGTGCCAGCAGCCCACAGAGACAGGGCAATGAGCAGTTCTTC. Translation gives CASSPQRQGNEQFF. Full variable domain (remainder filled in from reference TRBV11-2 and TRBJ2-1): EAGVAQSPRYKIIEKRQSVAFWCNPISGHATLYWYQQILGQGPKLLIQFQNNGVVDDSQLPKDRFSAERLKGVDSTLKIQPAKLEDSAVYLCASSPQRQGNEQFFGPGTRLTVL.

The chain employs TRBV5-1 and TRBJ1-2; 10 bases are shared with TRBD1. The junction had 7 bases not matched to a gene; V was cut back by 3 bases and J by 5 bases. In germline, CDR1 is SGHRS, CDR2 YFSETQ. This CDR3 is built from 15 residues. DNA for the CDR3: TGCGCCAGCAGCTCCTCGGACAGGGGGGAATATGGCTACACCTTC. Amino acids: CASSSSDRGEYGYTF.

A single count supports this clone. This chain uses TRBV5-1 with TRBJ1-3, with D perhaps matching TRBD1 (6 bases). With 4 bases removed from V and 0 bases from J, the gap between germline ends came to 14 bases. Germline lookup yields CDR1 SGHRS and CDR2 YFSETQ. The CDR3 covers 16 residues. The CDR3 DNA reads as TGCGCCAGCAGCCCAGGGGAGTACCACTCTGGAAACACCATATATTTT. It encodes CASSPGEYHSGNTIYF. Drawing the rest from reference TRBV5-1 and TRBJ1-3, the complete variable domain is KAGVTQTPRYLIKTRGQQVTLSCSPISGHRSVSWYQQTPGQGLQFLFEYFSETQRNKGNFPGRFSGRQFSNSRSEMNVSTLELGDSALYLCASSPGEYHSGNTIYFGEGSWLTVV.

V and J are TRBV5-1 and TRBJ1-1, with TRBD1 matching over 11 bases. CDR1 is SGHRS and CDR2 is YFSETQ in the germline V gene. V shed 6 bases, J shed 3 bases, and the junction held 19 bases outside the gene matches. The CDR3 runs 19 residues. The CDR3 DNA sequence: TGCGCCAGCACGGGACAGGGGGGTTCGGGGGATAACGGAGACACTGAAGCTTTCTTT. As protein: CASTGQGGSGDNGDTEAFF.

This chain connects TRBV10-3 to TRBJ1-3; D is ambiguous. Trimming took off 2 bases at V and 8 bases at J, with 16 bases between the two ends. In germline, CDR1 is ENHRY, CDR2 SYGVKD. The CDR3 runs 15 residues. The CDR3 protein is CAISEPGSTRDTIYF. The CDR3 DNA follows: TGTGCCATCAGTGAGCCGGGGTCCACACGGGACACCATATATTTT.

The chain links TRBV27 to TRBJ2-1; D not certain. The CDR3 length is 15 residues. Germline V lookup: CDR1 MNHEY, CDR2 SMNVEV (reference sequence). The ends were cut back, 5 bases at V and 0 bases at J, with 11 bases in the middle. CDR3 sequence: CASSISSSSYNEQFF. In DNA form, the CDR3 reads TGTGCCAGCAGTATAAGTTCGAGCTCCTACAATGAGCAGTTCTTC.

This chain uses TRBV2 with TRBJ2-2, with TRBD2 matching over 7 bases. The length of the CDR3 is 17 residues. Germline lookup yields CDR1 SNHLY and CDR2 FYNNEI. V was pared by 4 bases and J by 3 bases, with 11 bases of the junction left unmatched. In DNA form, the CDR3 reads TGTGCCAGCAGTGGATTGGGGGGGAAGAGGGACACCGGGGAGCTGTTTTTT. Its protein is CASSGLGGKRDTGELFF.

This chain links TRBV4-1 with TRBJ1-2; the D is unclear. The CDR3 runs to 18 residues. The V end was cut by 0 bases, the J end by 2 bases, with 19 bases between. CDR1 MGHRA and CDR2 YSYEKL come from the germline V gene. The CDR3 sequence: CASSQDDAAGESNYGYTF. The CDR3 nucleotides are TGCGCCAGCAGCCAAGACGACGCCGCCGGGGAATCCAACTATGGCTACACCTTC.

The V and J genes are TRBV6-1 and TRBJ2-7; D call uncertain. Germline lookup yields CDR1 MNHNS and CDR2 SASEGT. The CDR3 sequence is 11 residues long. V shed 5 bases and J shed 3 bases, with 5 bases lying between them. The CDR3 coding sequence is TGTGCCAGCAGTCCACACTACGAGCAGTACTTC. This codes for CASSPHYEQYF.

This clone was detected only once. The V gene is TRBV2, the J gene TRBJ1-5; 7 bases align to TRBD1. Germline V CDR1 and CDR2: SNHLY, FYNNEI. There are 17 residues in the CDR3. Trimming cost V 4 bases and J 2 bases; bases outside gene matches: 11. As DNA, the CDR3 is TGTGCCAGCAGTGGTCGACAGGGCCTGTTAGGCAATCAGCCCCAGCATTTT. This sequence encodes CASSGRQGLLGNQPQHF.

The J gene is TRBJ2-7, the V gene TRBV5-1, with 9 bases that match TRBD2. With V trimmed by 3 bases and J by 6 bases, 13 bases remained unmatched. This CDR3 is built from 16 residues. The germline gives CDR1 SGHRS, CDR2 YFSETQ. In DNA form, the CDR3 reads TGCGCCAGCAGCTCATTTAGCGGGAGATCGGGGGGCGAGCAGTACTTC. Protein product: CASSSFSGRSGGEQYF.

On this clone itself: This same CDR3 is encoded by further DNA sequences in the sample. The chain links TRBV9 to TRBJ1-2; no firm D call. V was clipped by 0 bases and J by 2 bases, with 5 bases between them. CDR1 SGDLS and CDR2 YYNGEE come from the germline V gene. CDR3 size: 13 residues. The CDR3 bases are TGTGCCAGCAGCGTAGGGGCAAACTATGGCTACACCTTC. Amino acids: CASSVGANYGYTF.

This sequence joins TRBV11-2 and TRBJ2-1; 11 bases map to TRBD2. Germline trimming cut 7 bases from V and 8 bases from J; bases unmatched to any gene: 10. This CDR3 has 15 residues. Looked up from germline, CDR1 is SGHAT and CDR2 is FQNNGV. The CDR3 nucleotides are TGTGCCAGCATACAACTAGCGGGGGAGGGATATGAGCAGTTCTTC. It yields the protein CASIQLAGEGYEQFF.

The CDR3 DNA reads as TGTGCCAGCAGCGCGGGACCGACCTACACCTTC. This codes for CASSAGPTYTF. The chain combines TRBV11-3 with TRBJ1-2; perhaps TRBD1 as D (5 bases). V lost 5 bases and J 10 bases, leaving 11 bases between the germline ends. From germline, CDR1 is SGHNT and CDR2 YENEEA. The CDR3 loop spans 11 amino acids. Based on the CDR3 plus reference TRBV11-3 and TRBJ1-2, the full variable domain is EAGVVQSPRYKIIEKKQPVAFWCNPISGHNTLYWYLQNLGQGPELLIRYENEEAVDDSQLPKDRFSAERLKGVDSTLKIQPAELGDSAVYLCASSAGPTYTFGSGTRLTVV.